This T cell receptor beta chain is from a study of blood T cell repertoires in COVID-19 (dated by TCRdb to about 2020). Study-wide context: Collaborator samples came from the United States, Italy and Spain and covered acute and convalescent phases of COVID-19. The material from the prospective study consisted of cDNA or gDNA derived from T cells, B-cell-depleted T cells, or PBMCs. Subjects who had been exposed to COVID-19, were actively infected with it, or had recovered from it provided the deeply sampled blood TCRbeta repertoires that made up the dataset. The repertoires were released in a freely available public database intended as a resource for research on the immune response to SARS-CoV-2. Samples were obtained from the ongoing ImmuneRACE study (first 160 participants) and from 1,000 to 1,500 subjects provided by 6 global collaborators. The sample metadata nearly always contained a de-identified subject ID, COVID-19 status, age in years and sex. HLA class I and class II types, where available, came from metadata supplied by the sample provider rather than from assay-based typing.

Details on this clone: The antigen this receptor binds is unknown. Base qualities are not provided; no much larger clone lies one nucleotide away.

Broad study findings and their caveats: How much clinical and demographic metadata was included differed by source and by participant, and the metadata was provided uncurated.

TCRbeta CDR3 regions were amplified from genomic DNA by means of the immunoSEQ Assay, a bias-controlled multiplex PCR. On the authors' methods: The number of nucleated cells in each sample was estimated from the amplification of reference gene primers within the assay. Sequence reads were collapsed and filtered to measure the absolute abundance of every unique TCRbeta CDR3 rearrangement. Productive Simpson clonality was computed per sample as the square root of Simpson's diversity index over productive rearrangements. As stored in TCRdb, this immuneACCESS dataset retains in-frame rearrangements with V and J assigned. A fraction of the clones does not appear; measured against another copy, unresolved V genes explain less than half of the discrepancy, and the remainder lacks a known reason. Clonal size and the V and J genes are those of that table, whereas D and trimming came from the DNA. The sample contains some 160,000 clones, 80% to 90% of them found a single time. The ten largest clones add up to 2.5% to 3.5% of the sample.

Each collaborating institution followed its own protocols to collect whole blood in K2EDTA tubes. For TCRbeta analysis, collaborator samples were shipped as frozen whole blood, as isolated PBMCs, or as DNA extracted from either sample type. Trimming takes 4 bases from V and 1 base from J, and the germline ends sit 19 bases apart. Spanning cysteine to phenylalanine, the CDR3 consists of 17 amino acids. The retained sequence is limited to the CDR3, 51 bases, with the frame set at the first base. The germline V gene sets CDR1 to SGDLS and CDR2 to YYNGEE. Sequencing input: peripheral blood. This clonotype originated in a man in his sixties with acute or convalescent COVID-19. The V gene is TRBV9 and the J gene is TRBJ2-3, with TRBD2 as a weak D call on 7 bases. The base sequence is TGTGCCAGCAGCTTCCCCGGGGGCGGGGGCCGCACAGATACGCAGTATTTT. Translated, it reads CASSFPGGGGRTDTQYF.